Listed below are T cell receptor beta chains from one sample, sequenced in a study of regulatory T cells in long-lasting Graves disease. MiXCR was run by TCRdb on the multiplex PCR reads, yielding one entry per CDR3 protein. The table shows 700,000 or so distinct CDR3 sequences, with around 30% occurring only once. The starting material was peripheral blood mononuclear cells (PBMCs), obtained when the disease was refractory, from a patient treated with antithyroid drugs. The receptors shown here come from a female donor with Graves disease. CDR3s leave out the opening cysteine and the closing phenylalanine or tryptophan. Size is stated for part of the rows, as once, few or many counts, or as a class when the clone is expanded.

>few|TRBV11-2|TRBJ1-4
ASSLGTERKLF
>few|TRBV19|TRBJ1-1
ASLQGGNTEAF
>few|TRBV27|TRBJ1-1
ASSLPGAGEAF
>NA|TRBV6-1|TRBJ1-1
ASSETAGQSNTEAF
>few|TRBV10-1|TRBJ2-7
ASSESSLAGAGWQY
>few|TRBV15|TRBJ2-5
ATSRDLSQQETQY
>many|TRBV27|TRBJ1-6
ASSLVAPSDYNSPLH
>large|TRBV29-1|TRBJ1-1
SVEDPTENTEAF
>few|TRBV7-9|TRBJ1-3
ASSTGQGPDGNTIY
>many|TRBV11-3|TRBJ1-2
ASSLGWVYGYT
>NA|TRBV5-1|TRBJ1-1
ASSLSPIDKAF